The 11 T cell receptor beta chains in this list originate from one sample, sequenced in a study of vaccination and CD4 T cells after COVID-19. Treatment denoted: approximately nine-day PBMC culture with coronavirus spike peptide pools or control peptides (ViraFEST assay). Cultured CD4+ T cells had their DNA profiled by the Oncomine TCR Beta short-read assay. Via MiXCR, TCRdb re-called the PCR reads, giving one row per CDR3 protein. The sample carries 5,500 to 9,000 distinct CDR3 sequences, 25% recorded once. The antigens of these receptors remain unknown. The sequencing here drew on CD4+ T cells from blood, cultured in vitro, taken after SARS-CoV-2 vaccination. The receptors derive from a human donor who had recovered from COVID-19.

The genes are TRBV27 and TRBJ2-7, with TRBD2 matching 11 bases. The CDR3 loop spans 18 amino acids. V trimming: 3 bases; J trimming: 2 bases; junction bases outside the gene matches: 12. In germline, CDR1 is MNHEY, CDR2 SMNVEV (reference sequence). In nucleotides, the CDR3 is TGTGCCAGCAGTTTCCGACTAGCGGGAAGGCAACAGACCTACGAGCAGTACTTC. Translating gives CASSFRLAGRQQTYEQYF.

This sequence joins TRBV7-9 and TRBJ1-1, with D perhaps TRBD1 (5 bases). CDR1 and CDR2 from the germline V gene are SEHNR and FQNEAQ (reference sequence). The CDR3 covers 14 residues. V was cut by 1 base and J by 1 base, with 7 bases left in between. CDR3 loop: CASSLVDRNTEAFF. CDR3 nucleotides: TGTGCCAGCAGCTTAGTAGACAGGAACACTGAAGCTTTCTTT.

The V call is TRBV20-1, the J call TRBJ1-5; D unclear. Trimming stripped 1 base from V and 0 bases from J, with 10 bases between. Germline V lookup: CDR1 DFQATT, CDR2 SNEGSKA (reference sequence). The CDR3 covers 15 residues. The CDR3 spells CSARVRPNSNQPQHF. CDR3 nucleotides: TGCAGTGCTAGAGTTCGTCCGAATAGCAATCAGCCCCAGCATTTT.

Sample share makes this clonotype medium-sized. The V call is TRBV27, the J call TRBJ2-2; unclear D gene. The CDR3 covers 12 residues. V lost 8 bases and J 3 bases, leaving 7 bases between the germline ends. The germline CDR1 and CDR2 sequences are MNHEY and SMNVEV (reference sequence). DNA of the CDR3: TGTGCCAGCGAGTCGGACACCGGGGAGCTGTTTTTT. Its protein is CASESDTGELFF.

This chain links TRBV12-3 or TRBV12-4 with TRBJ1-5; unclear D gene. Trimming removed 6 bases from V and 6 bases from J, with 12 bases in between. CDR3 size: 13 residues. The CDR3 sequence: CASSLELGQPQHF. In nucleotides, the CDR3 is TGTGCCAGCAGCCTCGAACTCGGTCAGCCCCAGCATTTT.

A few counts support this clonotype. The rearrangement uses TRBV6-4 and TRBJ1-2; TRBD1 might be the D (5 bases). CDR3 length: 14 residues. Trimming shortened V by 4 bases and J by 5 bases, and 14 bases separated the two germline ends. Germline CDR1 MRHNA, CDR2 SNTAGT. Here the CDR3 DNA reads TGTGCCAGCAGTGGCGTCGACGGGGGGTATGGCTACACCTTC. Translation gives CASSGVDGGYGYTF.

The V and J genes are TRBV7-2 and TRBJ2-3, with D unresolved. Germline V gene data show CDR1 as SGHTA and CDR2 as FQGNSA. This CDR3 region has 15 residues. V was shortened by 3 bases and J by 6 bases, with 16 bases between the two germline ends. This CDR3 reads CASSLGRMPSDTQYF. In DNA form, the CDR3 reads TGTGCCAGCAGCTTGGGCCGGATGCCTTCCGATACGCAGTATTTT.

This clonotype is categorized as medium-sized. The CDR3: CASSQGPMDTQYF. CDR3 nucleotide sequence: TGTGCCAGCAGCCAAGGGCCCATGGATACGCAGTATTTT. The rearrangement links TRBV14 to TRBJ2-3; D is undetermined. The CDR3 totals 13 residues. Germline CDR1 SGHDN, CDR2 FVKESK. With 1 base removed from V and 6 bases from J, the gap between germline ends came to 8 bases.

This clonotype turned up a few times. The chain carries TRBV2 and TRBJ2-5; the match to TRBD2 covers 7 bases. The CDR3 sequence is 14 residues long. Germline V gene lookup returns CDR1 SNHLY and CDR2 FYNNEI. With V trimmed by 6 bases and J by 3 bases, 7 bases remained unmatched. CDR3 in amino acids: CASSGDYTEETQYF. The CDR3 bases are TGTGCCAGCAGCGGGGACTACACAGAAGAGACCCAGTACTTC.

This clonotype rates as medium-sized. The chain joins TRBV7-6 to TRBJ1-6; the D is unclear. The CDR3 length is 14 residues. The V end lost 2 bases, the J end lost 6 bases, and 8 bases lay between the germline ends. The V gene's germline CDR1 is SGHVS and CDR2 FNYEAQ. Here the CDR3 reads CASSLQDGNSPLHF. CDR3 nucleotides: TGTGCCAGCAGCTTACAGGACGGTAATTCACCCCTCCACTTT.

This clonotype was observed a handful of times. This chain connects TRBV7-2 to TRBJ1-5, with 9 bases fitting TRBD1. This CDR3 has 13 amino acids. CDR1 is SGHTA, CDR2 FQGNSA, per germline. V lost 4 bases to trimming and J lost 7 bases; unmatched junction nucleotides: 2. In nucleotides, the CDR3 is TGTGCCAGCAGCTACAGGGGGCAGCAGCCCCAGCATTTT. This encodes CASSYRGQQPQHF.